This TCR beta chain derives from a study of T cell repertoires in cytomegalovirus infection. Overall study: Public signatures in TCR beta pointed to CMV infection and matching HLA type. General study points: The response measured ex vivo was dominated by TCR beta clonotypes (HLA-C-restricted and CMV-specific). Identification of carriers of CMV plus the relevant HLA was achieved through cumulative public TCR beta family frequency.

CDR3 length: 11 amino acids. Looked up from germline, CDR1 is LNHDA and CDR2 is SQIVND (reference sequence). The V end was cut by 9 bases, the J end by 5 bases, with 11 bases between. Using its own MiXCR run on the reads, TCRdb lists one record per CDR3 protein. The sample yields approximately 750,000 distinct CDR3 sequences, roughly a third seen once. This clonotype was picked up one time. Its target is not known. The receptor was derived from a human donor in good health (CMV status not recorded). Some clones in this sample may be carry-over from other donors' samples. The sequenced material came from PBMCs. The chain carries TRBV19 and TRBJ2-7; weak D call: TRBD1 (5 bases). Written as DNA, the CDR3 is TGTGCCAGCCAGGGATTGCACGAGCAGTACTTC. Translated, it gives CASQGLHEQYF.